This T cell receptor beta chain was captured by sequencing in a study of blood T cell repertoires in COVID-19. Whole-study context: Some COVID-19 samples were acute and others convalescent; all came from the United States, Italy and Spain. Sample material is recorded as cDNA or gDNA derived from T cells, B-cell-depleted T cells, or PBMCs.

Germline CDR1 reads LGHDT; CDR2 reads YNNKEL (reference sequence). V was trimmed by 0 bases and J by 11 bases, leaving 8 bases between them. This CDR3 region has 13 residues. In the authors' methods: Estimates of nucleated cell counts were drawn from the amplification of reference gene primers. The repertoire was sequenced with immunoSEQ multiplex PCR; TCRdb's copy has only in-frame clones and lacks some. V and J calls and clone size are those listed in that table; D and trimming were worked out from the DNA. The table has approximately 35,000 clones, roughly nine tenths seen once. V and J are TRBV3-1 (or the pseudogene TRBV3-2) and TRBJ1-6; D is unclear. This receptor was identified in a human donor with active COVID-19. The donor label of this sample is uncertain. Sequencing was carried out using peripheral blood. The CDR3 region is CASSQERQAPLHF. The CDR3 DNA follows: TGTGCCAGCAGCCAAGAGAGGCAAGCACCCCTCCACTTT.